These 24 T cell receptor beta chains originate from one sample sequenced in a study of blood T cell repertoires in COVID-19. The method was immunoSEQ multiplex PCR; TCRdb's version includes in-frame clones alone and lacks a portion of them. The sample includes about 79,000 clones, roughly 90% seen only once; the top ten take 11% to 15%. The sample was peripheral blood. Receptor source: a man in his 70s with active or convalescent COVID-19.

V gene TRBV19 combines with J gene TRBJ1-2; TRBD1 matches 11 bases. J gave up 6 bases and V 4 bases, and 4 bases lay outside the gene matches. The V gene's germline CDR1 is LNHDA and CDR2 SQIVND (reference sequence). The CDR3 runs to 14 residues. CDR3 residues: CASSTGQGADGYTF. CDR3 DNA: TGTGCCAGTAGTACCGGACAGGGGGCGGATGGCTACACCTTC.

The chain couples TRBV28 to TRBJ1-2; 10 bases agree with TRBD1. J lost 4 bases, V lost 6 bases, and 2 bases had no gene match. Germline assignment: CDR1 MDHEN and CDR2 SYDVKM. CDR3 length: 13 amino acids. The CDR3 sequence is CASRTGGVYGYTF. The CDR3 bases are TGTGCCAGCAGGACAGGGGGCGTCTATGGCTACACCTTC.

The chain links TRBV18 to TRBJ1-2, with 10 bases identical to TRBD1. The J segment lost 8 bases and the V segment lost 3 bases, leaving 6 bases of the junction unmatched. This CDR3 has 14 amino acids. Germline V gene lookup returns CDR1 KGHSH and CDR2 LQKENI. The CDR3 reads CASSPGQGLQGYTF. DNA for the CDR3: TGTGCCAGCTCACCGGGACAGGGGCTACAGGGCTACACCTTC.

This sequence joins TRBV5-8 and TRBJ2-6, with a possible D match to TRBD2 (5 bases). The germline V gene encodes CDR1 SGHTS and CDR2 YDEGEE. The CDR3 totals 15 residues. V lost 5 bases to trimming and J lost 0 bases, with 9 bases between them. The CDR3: CASSRGSSGANVLTF. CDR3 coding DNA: TGTGCCAGCAGTCGAGGGAGCTCTGGGGCCAACGTCCTGACTTTC.

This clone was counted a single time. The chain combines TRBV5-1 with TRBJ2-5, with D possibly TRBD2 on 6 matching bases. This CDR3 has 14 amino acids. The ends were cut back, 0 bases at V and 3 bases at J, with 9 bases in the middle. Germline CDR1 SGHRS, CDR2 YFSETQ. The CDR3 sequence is CASSLVAAEETQYF. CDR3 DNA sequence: TGCGCCAGCAGCTTGGTAGCGGCAGAAGAGACCCAGTACTTC.

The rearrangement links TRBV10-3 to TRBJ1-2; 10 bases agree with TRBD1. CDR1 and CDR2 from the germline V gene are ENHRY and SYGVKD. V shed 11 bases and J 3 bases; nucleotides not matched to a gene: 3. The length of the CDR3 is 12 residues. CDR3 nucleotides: TGTGCCGTCGGACAGGGGGACTATGGCTACACCTTC. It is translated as CAVGQGDYGYTF.

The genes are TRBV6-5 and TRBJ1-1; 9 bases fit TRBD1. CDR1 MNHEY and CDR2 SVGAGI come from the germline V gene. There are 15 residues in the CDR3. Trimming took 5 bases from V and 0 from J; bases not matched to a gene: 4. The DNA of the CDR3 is TGTGCCAGCAGTCCACAGGGGGCAGTGAACACTGAAGCTTTCTTT. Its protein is CASSPQGAVNTEAFF.

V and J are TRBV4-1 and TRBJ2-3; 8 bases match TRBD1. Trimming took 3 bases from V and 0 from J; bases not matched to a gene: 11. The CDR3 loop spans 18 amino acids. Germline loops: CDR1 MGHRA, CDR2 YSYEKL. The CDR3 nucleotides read TGCGCCAGCAGCCAGACCGGGACAGGCTTACCCAGCACAGATACGCAGTATTTT. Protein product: CASSQTGTGLPSTDTQYF.

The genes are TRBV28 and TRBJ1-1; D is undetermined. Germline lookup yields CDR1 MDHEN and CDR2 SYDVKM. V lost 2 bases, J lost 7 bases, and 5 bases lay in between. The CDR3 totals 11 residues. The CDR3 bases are TGTGCCAGCAGTTTACGGTATGAAGCTTTCTTT. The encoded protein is CASSLRYEAFF.

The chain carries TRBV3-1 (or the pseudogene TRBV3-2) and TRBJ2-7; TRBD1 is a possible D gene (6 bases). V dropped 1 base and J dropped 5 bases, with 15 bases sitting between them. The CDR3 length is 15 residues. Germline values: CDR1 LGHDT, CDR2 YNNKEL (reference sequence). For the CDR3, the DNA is TGTGCCAGCAGCCAAGTTGGGCAGGGGTCGGACGAGCAGTACTTC. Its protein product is CASSQVGQGSDEQYF.

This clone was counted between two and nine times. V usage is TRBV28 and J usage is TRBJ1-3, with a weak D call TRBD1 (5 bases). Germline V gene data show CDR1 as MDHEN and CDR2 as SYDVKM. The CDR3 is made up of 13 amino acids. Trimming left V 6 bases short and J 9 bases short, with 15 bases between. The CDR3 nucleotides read TGTGCCAGCAGCACCGGGGGGAGACGCACCATATATTTT. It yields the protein CASSTGGRRTIYF. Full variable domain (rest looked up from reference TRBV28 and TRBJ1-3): DVKVTQSSRYLVKRTGEKVFLECVQDMDHENMFWYRQDPGLGLRLIYFSYDVKMKEKGDIPEGYSVSREKKERFSLILESASTNQTSMYLCASSTGGRRTIYFGEGSWLTVV.

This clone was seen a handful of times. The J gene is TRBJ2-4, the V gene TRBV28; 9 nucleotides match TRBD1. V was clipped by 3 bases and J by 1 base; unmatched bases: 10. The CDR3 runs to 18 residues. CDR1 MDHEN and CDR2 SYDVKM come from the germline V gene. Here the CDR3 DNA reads TGTGCCAGCAGTTTTCAACCAGGACAGGGGTGGGCCAAAAACATTCAGTACTTC. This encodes CASSFQPGQGWAKNIQYF.

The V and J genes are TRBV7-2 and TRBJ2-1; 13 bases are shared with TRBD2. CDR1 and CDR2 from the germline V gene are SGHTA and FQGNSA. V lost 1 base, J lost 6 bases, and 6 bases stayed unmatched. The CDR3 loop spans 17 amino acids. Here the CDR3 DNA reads TGTGCCAGCAGCTTAGTAGGACTAGCGGGAGTAAGCAATGAGCAGTTCTTC. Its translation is CASSLVGLAGVSNEQFF.

The CDR3 reads CASSGGQNTGELFF. The CDR3 nucleotides read TGCGCCAGCAGCGGCGGACAGAACACCGGGGAGCTGTTTTTT. The rearrangement uses TRBV5-1 and TRBJ2-2; D perhaps matches TRBD1 (5 bases). V was trimmed by 4 bases and J by 1 base, leaving 8 bases between them. The germline CDR1 and CDR2 sequences are SGHRS and YFSETQ. This CDR3 contains 14 residues. Full variable domain (missing parts from reference TRBV5-1 and TRBJ2-2): KAGVTQTPRYLIKTRGQQVTLSCSPISGHRSVSWYQQTPGQGLQFLFEYFSETQRNKGNFPGRFSGRQFSNSRSEMNVSTLELGDSALYLCASSGGQNTGELFFGEGSRLTVL.

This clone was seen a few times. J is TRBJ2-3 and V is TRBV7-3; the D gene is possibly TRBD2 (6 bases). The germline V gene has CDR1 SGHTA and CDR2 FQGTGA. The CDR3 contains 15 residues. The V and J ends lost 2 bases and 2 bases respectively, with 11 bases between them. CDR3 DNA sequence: TGTGCCAGCAGCTTAGGGGGGACCTACACAGATACGCAGTATTTT. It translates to CASSLGGTYTDTQYF. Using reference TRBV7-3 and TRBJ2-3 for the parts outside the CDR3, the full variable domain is GAGVSQTPSNKVTEKGKYVELRCDPISGHTALYWYRQSLGQGPEFLIYFQGTGAADDSGLPNDRFFAVRPEGSVSTLKIQRTERGDSAVYLCASSLGGTYTDTQYFGPGTRLTVL.

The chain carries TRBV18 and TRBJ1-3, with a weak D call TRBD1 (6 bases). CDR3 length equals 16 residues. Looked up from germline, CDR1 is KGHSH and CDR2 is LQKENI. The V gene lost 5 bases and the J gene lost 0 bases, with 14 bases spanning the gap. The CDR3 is CASSTTGTLSGNTIYF. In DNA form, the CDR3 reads TGTGCCAGCTCAACAACCGGGACACTCTCTGGAAACACCATATATTTT.

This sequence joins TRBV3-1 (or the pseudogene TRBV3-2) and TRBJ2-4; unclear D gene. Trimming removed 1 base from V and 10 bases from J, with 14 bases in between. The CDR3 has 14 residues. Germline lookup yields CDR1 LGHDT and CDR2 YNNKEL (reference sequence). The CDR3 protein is CASSQGAIKPIQYF. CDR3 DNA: TGTGCCAGCAGCCAAGGAGCCATAAAGCCGATTCAGTACTTC.

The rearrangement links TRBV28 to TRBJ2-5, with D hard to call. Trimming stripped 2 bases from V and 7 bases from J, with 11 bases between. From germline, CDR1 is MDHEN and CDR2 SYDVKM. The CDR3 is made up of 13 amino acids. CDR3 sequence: CASSLGSLGTQYF. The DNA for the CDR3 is TGTGCCAGCAGTTTAGGCAGCCTAGGGACCCAGTACTTC.

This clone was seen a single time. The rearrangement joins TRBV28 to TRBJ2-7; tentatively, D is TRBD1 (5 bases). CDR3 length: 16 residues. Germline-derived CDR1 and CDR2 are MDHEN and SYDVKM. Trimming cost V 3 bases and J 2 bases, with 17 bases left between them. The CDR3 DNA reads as TGTGCCAGCAGTTTTCCGTTCAGGGAACCCACCTACGAGCAGTACTTC. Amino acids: CASSFPFREPTYEQYF.

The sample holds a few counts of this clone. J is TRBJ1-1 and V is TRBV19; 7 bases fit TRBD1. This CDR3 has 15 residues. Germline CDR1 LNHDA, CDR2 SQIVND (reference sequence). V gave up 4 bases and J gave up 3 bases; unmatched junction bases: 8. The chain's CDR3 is CASSTQGVLDTEAFF. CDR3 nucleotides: TGTGCCAGTAGTACTCAGGGGGTATTGGACACTGAAGCTTTCTTT.

The CDR3 DNA is TGTGCCAGCAGCCAAGTCAGGGACTACGACGAGCAGTACTTC. Its protein is CASSQVRDYDEQYF. The chain joins TRBV3-1 (or the pseudogene TRBV3-2) to TRBJ2-7, with 7 positions matching TRBD2. Germline loops: CDR1 LGHDT, CDR2 YNNKEL (reference sequence). The junction had 5 bases not matched to a gene; V was cut back by 1 base and J by 5 bases. The CDR3 is made up of 14 amino acids.

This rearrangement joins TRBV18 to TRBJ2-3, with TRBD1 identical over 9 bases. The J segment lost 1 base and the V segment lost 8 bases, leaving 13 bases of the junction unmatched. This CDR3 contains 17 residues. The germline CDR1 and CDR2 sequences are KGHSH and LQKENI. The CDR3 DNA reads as TGTGCCAGCAGGTCAACAGGGGGCGGTTTTGGCACAGATACGCAGTATTTT. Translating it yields CASRSTGGGFGTDTQYF. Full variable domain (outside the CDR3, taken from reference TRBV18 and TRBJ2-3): NAGVMQNPRHLVRRRGQEARLRCSPMKGHSHVYWYRQLPEEGLKFMVYLQKENIIDESGMPKERFSAEFPKEGPSILRIQQVVRGDSAAYFCASRSTGGGFGTDTQYFGPGTRLTVL.

The CDR3 DNA is TGTGCCAGCAGTTACTCGAGCTCTGGAAACACCATATATTTT. Translated: CASSYSSSGNTIYF. The chain employs TRBV6-2 or TRBV6-3 and TRBJ1-3; D remains ambiguous. CDR3 length: 14 amino acids. Looked up from germline, CDR1 is MNHEY and CDR2 is SVGEGT. The V end lost 0 bases, the J end lost 0 bases, and 3 bases lay between the germline ends.

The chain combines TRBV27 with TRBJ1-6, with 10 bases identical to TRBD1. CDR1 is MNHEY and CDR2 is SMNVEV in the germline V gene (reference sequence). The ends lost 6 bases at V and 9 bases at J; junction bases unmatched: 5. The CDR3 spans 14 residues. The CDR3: CASSWTGGISPLHF. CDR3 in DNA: TGTGCCAGCAGCTGGACAGGGGGGATTTCACCCCTCCACTTT.